This T cell receptor beta chain was sequenced for a study of shared clonotypes between healthy human individuals. CDR3 size: 15 residues. Trimming shortened V by 0 bases and J by 1 base, and 10 bases separated the two germline ends. From germline, CDR1 is SGHNT and CDR2 YYREEE (reference sequence). Assay execution took place at the deep level. Produced via immunoSEQ multiplex PCR; TCRdb's table is partial and in-frame only. The table shows 980,000 or so clones, with roughly 72% occurring only once. To note about this clone: Its antigen is currently unknown.

Study findings and constraints: With few donors, the genetic and exposure-history diversity represented was limited. Clonotype sharing among the donors was expected to vary with sequencing depth.

There were only Caucasian adults among the donors, and all lived in Nashville, Tennessee. The source of this sequence is a man aged 18-30 years in good health. The V gene is TRBV5-4, the J gene TRBJ2-5; D is unclear. Sequenced sample: memory CD4+ T cells sorted from blood. Subset of the sample: CD45RA-negative fraction. This CDR3 reads CASSLEPTIQETQYF. The CDR3 DNA reads TGTGCCAGCAGCTTGGAGCCTACCATCCAAGAGACCCAGTACTTC.